The entry below gives a single T cell receptor (beta chain) sequence along with its context. Its antigen is still unknown. The data derive from a study of shared clonotypes between healthy human individuals. Overall study results and limits: Researchers sampled only blood; tissue repertoires likely differ.

Genomic DNA per cell subset filled all wells of several immunoSEQ plates. Each sorted subset replicate got 200 ng genomic DNA, tens of thousands of genomes. TCRdb keeps only in-frame clones here, not all; method: immunoSEQ multiplex PCR. The table lists some 2.1 million clones, 93% of them singletons. Trimming took 1 base from V and 3 from J, leaving 15 bases between them. CDR3 length: 17 amino acids. In germline, CDR1 is PRHDT, CDR2 FYEKMQ (reference sequence). Naive CD8 cells, CD45RO-negative and positively selected for CCR7, excluded terminally differentiated effector memory CD45RA+ cells. This receptor was taken from a man younger than 35 in good health. Some clones in this sample may be carry-over from other donors' samples. The sequencing sample was made of naive CD8+ T cells from PBMCs. This chain uses TRBV13 with TRBJ1-4; no clear D gene. CDR3 sequence reads: CASSLASPGGSNEKLFF. In nucleotides, the CDR3 is TGTGCCAGCAGCTTAGCTTCGCCGGGTGGGTCTAATGAAAAACTGTTTTTT.